Listed below are T cell receptor beta chains from one sample, sequenced in a study of type 1 and type 2 diabetes patients. TCRdb reprocessed the multiplex PCR reads with MiXCR, giving one entry per CDR3 protein. Of about 270,000 distinct CDR3 sequences listed, roughly 50% were seen once; the top ten hold roughly 15%. The sequenced sample consisted of peripheral blood mononuclear cells (PBMCs). The receptors originated from a man between 18 and 29 years old with type 2 diabetes. Both conserved end residues are part of each CDR3. The D gene is left open where the match is weak. Part of the rows lack a size; the others show once, few, many or a class for expanded clones.

V	size	J	D	DNA	CDR3
TRBV2	once	TRBJ2-5	TRBD1	TGTGCCAGCAGGGGTCCGGGACAGGGGCAAGAGACCCAGTACTTC	CASRGPGQGQETQYF
TRBV10-3	few	TRBJ2-1	TRBD2	TGTGCCATCCGCGGACTAGCGGGGGCAACTTACAATGAGCAGTTCTTC	CAIRGLAGATYNEQFF
TRBV7-8	NA	TRBJ2-5	NA	TGTGCCAGCAGCTCCTATCAGGAGACCCAGTACTTC	CASSSYQETQYF
TRBV24-1	NA	TRBJ2-1	TRBD2	TGTGCCACCAGTGAGCTAGCGGGTTCCCGAGCCAATGAGCAGTTCTTC	CATSELAGSRANEQFF
TRBV30	NA	TRBJ2-7	NA	TGTGCCAGTAGTGGGCCTCTCGGGGTCTACGAGCAGTACTTC	CASSGPLGVYEQYF
TRBV19	once	TRBJ2-6	NA	TGTGCCACCCTACGTAACAGCCCCTCTGGGGCCAACGTCCTGACTTTC	CATLRNSPSGANVLTF
TRBV19	NA	TRBJ1-2	NA	TGTGCCAGTAGTAATGAGTTGGACGCCTACACCTTC	CASSNELDAYTF
TRBV6-2/TRBV6-3	NA	TRBJ1-6	NA	TGTGCCAGCAGGCCGACCCGGGACGGTAACCCCTCACCCCTCCACTTT	CASRPTRDGNPSPLHF
TRBV14	many	TRBJ1-2	NA	TGTGCCAGCAGCCAAGAATCCGGCAGGAACTATGGCTACACCTTC	CASSQESGRNYGYTF
TRBV20-1	few	TRBJ1-3	TRBD1	TGCAGTGCTAGTTCCGGGACAGGCGCCCAACGCACCATATATTTT	CSASSGTGAQRTIYF
TRBV7-2	NA	TRBJ2-5	TRBD1	TGTGCCAGCAGCCAAAGGGGATCGACAGGGAAAGAGACCCAGTACTTC	CASSQRGSTGKETQYF
TRBV5-1	NA	TRBJ2-1	TRBD2	TGCGCCAGCAGTTCCGGAGCCGGGACTAGGAAATATGAGCAGTTCTTC	CASSSGAGTRKYEQFF
TRBV19	NA	TRBJ1-2	NA	TGTGCCTGTCATCAGTCCTCCTATGGCTACACCTTC	CACHQSSYGYTF
TRBV24-1	few	TRBJ2-5	NA	TGTGCCACCAGTGAGTCGCAGTATCGCGAAGAGACCCAGTACTTC	CATSESQYREETQYF
TRBV2	many	TRBJ2-5	TRBD2	TGTGCCAGCAGTGAAAGGTCGTCGCGGGGGGGATCAGAGACCCAGTACTTC	CASSERSSRGGSETQYF
TRBV27	NA	TRBJ1-1	NA	TGTGCCAGCAGTCCACGTTTCCCAACTAGGAACACTGAAGCTTTCTTT	CASSPRFPTRNTEAFF
TRBV19	few	TRBJ1-5	NA	TGTGCCAGTACCGCCGACAGCAGCTACAATCAGCCCCAGCATTTT	CASTADSSYNQPQHF
TRBV20-1	NA	TRBJ2-7	TRBD2	TGCAGTGCTGAGCCTAGCGGCGCCCACTACGAGCAGTACTTC	CSAEPSGAHYEQYF
TRBV15	NA	TRBJ2-3	TRBD2	TGTGCCACCAGCAGAGCCGGACTAGGTGGAGATACGCAGTATTTT	CATSRAGLGGDTQYF
TRBV24-1	NA	TRBJ1-1	NA	TGTGCCACCAGTGACGGGGCCGGCGCTGAAGCTTTCTTT	CATSDGAGAEAFF
TRBV5-1	NA	TRBJ1-6	NA	TGCGCCAGCAGCTTGGAGGGCGTTTATAATTCACCCCTCCACTTT	CASSLEGVYNSPLHF
TRBV5-1	NA	TRBJ2-2	TRBD1	TGCGCCAGCAGCTTGGGGACAGGGACGGCCGGGGAGCTGTTTTTT	CASSLGTGTAGELFF
TRBV6-1	NA	TRBJ1-2	NA	TGTGCCAGCAACACAGGGTTTATGTATGGCTACACCTTC	CASNTGFMYGYTF
TRBV29-1	NA	TRBJ1-1	TRBD1	TGCAGCGTAGACCTCGGACAGGGAGAAGCTTTCTTT	CSVDLGQGEAFF
TRBV19	NA	TRBJ1-6	NA	TGTGCCAGTAAATTCCTTAACAGAACCTATTTACCCCTCCACTTT	CASKFLNRTYLPLHF
TRBV12-3/TRBV12-4	few	TRBJ2-2	NA	TGTGCCAGCAGCTTGGACCCGACAGTAACCGGGGAGCTGTTTTTT	CASSLDPTVTGELFF
TRBV2	NA	TRBJ2-7	NA	TGTGCCAGCAGTGCCAGGCGGGACCGCGTCTCCTACGAGCAGTACTTC	CASSARRDRVSYEQYF
TRBV9	NA	TRBJ2-3	NA	TGTGCCAGCAGCGCCCCTCACGGGGCGCCAGATACGCAGTATTTT	CASSAPHGAPDTQYF
TRBV20-1	few	TRBJ2-7	NA	TGCAGTGCTAGTAATGGGTTGGTGTCGTCCGAGCAGTACTTC	CSASNGLVSSEQYF
TRBV19	NA	TRBJ2-3	TRBD1	TGTGCCAGTAGTATTTGGGGACAGGGGACAGATACGCAGTATTTT	CASSIWGQGTDTQYF
TRBV7-2	few	TRBJ1-6	NA	TGTGCCAGCAGCCAAGGGGGGGGGCAGAGCTATTCACCCCTCCACTTT	CASSQGGGQSYSPLHF
TRBV5-1	NA	TRBJ2-2	TRBD1	TGCGCCAGCGTTGGGACAGGGGGCTTAACCGGGGAGCTGTTTTTT	CASVGTGGLTGELFF
TRBV19	NA	TRBJ1-4	TRBD1	TGTGCCAGTAGTATTACAGGGGGAGACCCAGGTGAAAAACTGTTTTTT	CASSITGGDPGEKLFF
TRBV12-3/TRBV12-4	once	TRBJ2-7	NA	TGTGCCAGCAGCCAAAGGGGTACCTACGAGCAGTACTTC	CASSQRGTYEQYF
TRBV4-1	few	TRBJ1-6	TRBD1	TGCGCCAGCAGCCGTACTACAGGGGTGGAATATTCACCCCTCCACTTT	CASSRTTGVEYSPLHF
TRBV20-1	few	TRBJ1-2	NA	TGCAGTGCTAGAGATTTGGGGGACTATGGCTACACCTTC	CSARDLGDYGYTF
TRBV20-1	NA	TRBJ2-7	NA	TGCAGTGCTGCGGGCCCGACGGTCTGGCAGTACTTC	CSAAGPTVWQYF
TRBV7-8	NA	TRBJ2-1	TRBD2	TGTGCCAGCAGCTTAAAGGAGCGGGGTAGCTACAATGAGCAGTTCTTC	CASSLKERGSYNEQFF
TRBV19	once	TRBJ1-2	NA	TGTGCCAGTAGTTCTAATGGCAGGCGGCTCTATGGCTACACCTTC	CASSSNGRRLYGYTF
TRBV20-1	NA	TRBJ2-7	NA	TGCAGTGCTAGAAAGGGGAACTTCTACGAGCAGTACTTC	CSARKGNFYEQYF
TRBV6-2/TRBV6-3	NA	TRBJ2-1	TRBD2	TGTGCCAGCAGTTACGTTGGGACTAGCGGGGCCTACAATGAGCAGTTCTTC	CASSYVGTSGAYNEQFF
TRBV20-1	NA	TRBJ1-4	NA	TGCAGTGCTAGAGCTAGGAGTCGGGAACTGTTTTTT	CSARARSRELFF
TRBV19	few	TRBJ2-3	TRBD1	TGTGCCAGTAGTCAGGGGGCGATCGGCATCACAGATACGCAGTATTTT	CASSQGAIGITDTQYF
TRBV18	NA	TRBJ2-7	TRBD1	TGTGCCAGCTCACTTGGGACAGACTCTTACAAGCAGTACTTC	CASSLGTDSYKQYF
TRBV20-1	NA	TRBJ2-1	TRBD2	TGCAGTGCTTTGGGACTAGCGACTTACAATGAGCAGTTCTTC	CSALGLATYNEQFF
TRBV19	NA	TRBJ1-5	NA	TGTGCCAGTAACTTGGGATTCGGGGTTGATCAGCCCCAGCATTTT	CASNLGFGVDQPQHF
TRBV11-2	few	TRBJ2-5	NA	TGTGCCAGCAGCTTACCAGTTTGGGAGACCCAGTACTTC	CASSLPVWETQYF
TRBV19	NA	TRBJ2-6	NA	TGTGCCAGTAGTACGGATCCAAACAGGGCTGGGGCCAACGTCCTGACTTTC	CASSTDPNRAGANVLTF
TRBV30	NA	TRBJ2-7	NA	TGTGCCTGGGCGAAAGACTACGAGCAGTACTTC	CAWAKDYEQYF
TRBV29-1	NA	TRBJ2-3	TRBD2	TGCAGCGCTGAGTCCGGGACTACCACAGATACGCAGTATTTT	CSAESGTTTDTQYF
TRBV6-1	NA	TRBJ1-2	NA	TGTGCCATAGCAGGAGGGAATGGCTACACCTTC	CAIAGGNGYTF
TRBV19	few	TRBJ1-6	TRBD1	TGTGCCAGTAGTATACACCCAGGGACAGGGGACAATTCACCCCTCCACTTT	CASSIHPGTGDNSPLHF
TRBV5-1	NA	TRBJ1-1	NA	TGCGCCAGCAGCTCGGGCCGGGGGACGAACACTGAAGCTTTCTTT	CASSSGRGTNTEAFF
TRBV6-5	NA	TRBJ1-1	TRBD1	TGTGCCAGCAGCAGACCGGGACAGGCAAAAGCTTTCTTT	CASSRPGQAKAFF
TRBV2	NA	TRBJ2-2	NA	TGCGCCAGCAGCCAACTCGTACTAAAGTCTGGGGGCAACACCGGGGAGCTGTTTTTT	CASSQLVLKSGGNTGELFF